The T cell receptor beta chain described here comes from a study of CD8 T cells in ankylosing spondylitis. In TCRdb, the 5' RACE reads were re-called with MiXCR into one record per CDR3 protein. The table lists 150,000 to 200,000 distinct CDR3 sequences, roughly 18% of them singletons. This clonotype was counted ten times or more. The antigen remains undetermined. Overall study results and limits: Disease-linked clones were reportedly significantly enriched in matched ankylosing spondylitis synovial fluid. Roughly eight highly homologous variants made up a TCR beta motif that seemed to typify ankylosing spondylitis blood. CD8+ cells made up the disease-linked clones, which were relatively rare in peripheral blood.

The CDR3 contains 15 residues. Trimming took off 1 base at V and 2 bases at J, with 9 bases between the two ends. Germline CDR1 is SGHAT and CDR2 is FQNNGV. This TCR derives from a male donor aged 10-30 years with ankylosing spondylitis or in good health (not recorded which). Sequenced sample: blood, either unsorted or a sorted T cell fraction (not recorded which). The chain uses TRBV11-2 and TRBJ1-5; D is undetermined. CDR3 amino acids: CASSLGSNRNQPQHF. CDR3 bases: TGTGCCAGCAGCTTAGGTAGCAACCGCAATCAGCCCCAGCATTTT.